This T cell receptor (beta chain) appears in the sequencing data of a study of PD-1 blockade in classical Hodgkin lymphoma. This clone occurred once. Repertoires were generated with immunoSEQ multiplex PCR, while TCRdb's copy carries only in-frame clones and drops some. The sample includes roughly 45,000 clones, around 72% of them seen just once. Each patient's relapse followed autologous stem cell transplantation, and brentuximab vedotin exposure varied. CDR1 is SQVTM, CDR2 ANQGSEA, per germline. The CDR3 is made up of 11 amino acids. V lost 5 bases, J lost 6 bases, and 9 bases lay in between. This sequence joins TRBV29-1 and TRBJ2-3, with D uncertain. The material sequenced was peripheral blood mononuclear cells (PBMCs), taken before the second cycle of nivolumab. The clonotype comes from a human donor with classical Hodgkin lymphoma. CDR3 loop: CSVFNGDTQYF. The CDR3 nucleotides read TGCAGCGTTTTTAACGGGGATACGCAGTATTTT.